Included here is one T cell receptor beta chain sequence, with context. This clone appeared once. It lacks a known antigen. No per-base quality is available; no much larger clone lies one base away. The record originates from a study of siplizumab effects on memory and regulatory T cells (dated by TCRdb to about 2019). Turning to the overall study: The effect of the anti-CD2 antibody siplizumab on alloreactive T-cell subsets was examined in allogeneic mixed lymphocyte reactions constructed from human PBMCs.

CDR1 and CDR2 (SNHLY, FYNNEI) derive from the germline V gene. The CDR3, cysteine through phenylalanine, is 15 amino acids long. Of the read, only the CDR3 DNA is kept; its 45 bases are in frame from base 1. V and J lose 2 bases and 0 bases, and a span of 11 bases separates them. Sorted unstimulated T cells, along with proliferating T cells recovered from mixed lymphocyte reactions, underwent TCRbeta CDR3 sequencing. Fresh whole blood from approximately ten HLA-typed healthy donors was used to isolate PBMCs. Results and caveats for the whole study, not just this receptor: Because sequences at frequencies below about 10^-5 were poorly captured, only a minor fraction of alloreactive clones could be mapped back to unstimulated subsets. In reactions with siplizumab, an average of roughly 70% of mappable alloreactive CD4+ clones were Treg-derived, compared with 26.9% in control reactions. The cumulative frequency of alloreactive sequences traceable to unstimulated CD4+ memory T cells was significantly reduced by siplizumab. The suppressive function of proliferating Tregs from siplizumab cultures was not functionally confirmed. A naive or memory phenotype could not be assigned to roughly 80-97% of proliferating CD4+ or CD8+ clones. Unstimulated naive T cells appeared more diverse than memory T cells, and naive cells seemed to contribute substantially to the alloresponse.

The library came from the immunoSEQ multiplex PCR assay. Around 92,000 TCR templates per sample were assayed by the deep sequencing platform. Genomic DNA extracted from sorted T cells was used for TCRbeta CDR3 sequencing. Regarding the original processing steps: The R programming language was used for clonal analysis of the TCRbeta CDR3 data. Alloreactive CD4+ and CD8+ clones were defined by comparing unstimulated samples with post-reaction CFSE-low samples. By matching sequences to the repertoires of sorted unstimulated Treg and non-Treg cells, each alloreactive CD4+ clone was assigned a regulatory or non-regulatory origin. As stored in TCRdb, this immuneACCESS dataset retains in-frame rearrangements with V and J assigned. A fraction of the clones does not appear; measured against another copy, unresolved V genes explain less than half of the discrepancy, and the remainder lacks a known reason. The V and J calls and clone size come from that table; D and trimming were worked out from the DNA. This sample gives fewer than 100,000 clones in total; around 93% of them show up just once. Of the sample, about a fifth is held by the ten largest clones.

What was sequenced was CD8+ T cells sorted from blood. The rearrangement combines TRBV2 with TRBJ2-7; the D gene identity is not certain. The receptor's source is a human donor in good health. The nucleotides are TGTGCCAGCAGTGAATGGCGGACGAACTCCTACGAGCAGTACTTC. Translated, this is CASSEWRTNSYEQYF.